The 6 T cell receptor beta chains below were found in one sample sequenced in a study of T cell responses to AZD1222 COVID-19 vaccine. Generated by immunoSEQ multiplex PCR, the TCRdb table keeps only in-frame clones and is missing some. The table shows roughly 93,000 clones, with 80% to 90% occurring only once. This specimen consisted of peripheral blood, obtained on day 0 of AZD1222 vaccination. These receptors were collected from an adult in good health.

The chain couples TRBV12-3 or TRBV12-4 to TRBJ1-1; TRBD1 is a possible D gene (5 bases). The CDR3 loop spans 13 amino acids. Trimming cost V 8 bases and J 5 bases, with 15 bases left between them. The CDR3 loop is CASQAQGRTEAFF. CDR3 in DNA: TGTGCCAGCCAGGCTCAGGGACGGACTGAAGCTTTCTTT.

The V and J genes are TRBV27 and TRBJ1-5, with D hard to call. Germline-derived CDR1 and CDR2 are MNHEY and SMNVEV (reference sequence). CDR3 size: 15 residues. Trimming cost V 2 bases and J 0 bases, with 8 bases left between them. The chain's CDR3 is CASSLEGYSNQPQHF. DNA for the CDR3: TGTGCCAGCAGTTTAGAGGGTTATAGCAATCAGCCCCAGCATTTT.

This clone was recorded once. The chain uses TRBV5-4 and TRBJ2-3; no clear D gene. The CDR3 has 14 amino acids. V lost 0 bases and J 1 base, leaving 6 bases between the germline ends. Germline values: CDR1 SGHNT, CDR2 YYREEE (reference sequence). The CDR3 nucleotides are TGTGCCAGCAGCTTGGGCTCTCGCACAGATACGCAGTATTTT. Translation gives CASSLGSRTDTQYF.

There are a few counts of this clone. Other DNA sequences in the same sample also yield this CDR3. J is TRBJ2-7 and V is TRBV5-4; D might be TRBD2 (5 bases). CDR1 SGHNT and CDR2 YYREEE come from the germline V gene (reference sequence). The V and J ends lost 0 bases and 4 bases respectively, with 5 bases between them. The CDR3 extends over 12 amino acids. The CDR3 spells CASSLGGYEQYF. Here the CDR3 DNA reads TGTGCCAGCAGCTTGGGAGGGTACGAGCAGTACTTC.

The chain has TRBV19 and TRBJ1-6; TRBD1 might be the D (6 bases). Germline V lookup: CDR1 LNHDA, CDR2 SQIVND (reference sequence). The V and J ends lost 5 bases and 0 bases respectively, with 17 bases between them. The CDR3 is made up of 18 amino acids. The CDR3 sequence is CASSLKIQGSSYNSPLHF. The CDR3 DNA reads TGTGCCAGTAGTCTCAAAATACAGGGAAGCTCCTATAATTCACCCCTCCACTTT.

The chain links TRBV18 to TRBJ1-1, with TRBD1 as a possible D gene (6 bases). Trimming cost V 4 bases and J 5 bases, with 14 bases left between them. CDR3 size: 14 residues. Germline V gene lookup returns CDR1 KGHSH and CDR2 LQKENI. The CDR3 sequence: CASSLDREGTEAFF. The CDR3 region has the DNA TGTGCCAGCTCACTGGACAGAGAGGGAACTGAAGCTTTCTTT.